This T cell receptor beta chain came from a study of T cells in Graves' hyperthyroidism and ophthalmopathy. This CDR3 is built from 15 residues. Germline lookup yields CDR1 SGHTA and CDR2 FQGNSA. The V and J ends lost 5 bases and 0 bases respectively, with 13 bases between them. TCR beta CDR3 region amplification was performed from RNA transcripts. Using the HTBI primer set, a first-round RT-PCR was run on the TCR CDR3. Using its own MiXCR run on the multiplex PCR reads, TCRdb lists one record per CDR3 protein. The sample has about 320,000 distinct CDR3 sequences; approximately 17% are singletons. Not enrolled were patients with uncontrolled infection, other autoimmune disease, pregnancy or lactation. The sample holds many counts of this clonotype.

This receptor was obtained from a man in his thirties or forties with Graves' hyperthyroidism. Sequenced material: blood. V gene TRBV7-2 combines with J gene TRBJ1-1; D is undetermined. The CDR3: CASSPPEHLNTEAFF. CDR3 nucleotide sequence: TGTGCCAGCAGCCCACCCGAGCACCTGAACACTGAAGCTTTCTTT.